Below, 30 T cell receptor beta chains from the same sample are listed, as sequenced in a study of Ad26.COV2.S vaccination and SARS-CoV-2 variants. The treatment denotes: 19 received Ad26.COV2.S at low or high dose, single or two shots; several received placebo; per-sample allocation not given. Sampling happened 63 days after the first vaccine or placebo injection. Libraries were prepared by immunoSEQ multiplex PCR; TCRdb keeps only in-frame clonotypes and omits some of them. The sample contains around 250,000 clones, around nine tenths of which appear only once. The sequencing used peripheral blood, collected in a trial of Ad26.COV2.S vaccine versus placebo. These receptors all come from a person between 18 and 65 years old who received the Ad26.COV2.S COVID-19 vaccine or a placebo.

The rearrangement links TRBV4-1 to TRBJ1-4; TRBD1 matches 9 bases. The CDR3 covers 15 residues. CDR1 and CDR2 (germline): MGHRA, YSYEKL. J gave up 9 bases and V 4 bases, and 9 bases lay outside the gene matches. Here the CDR3 DNA reads TGCGCCAGCAGCCCACCCGGGACAGGGAAAAAAAAACTGTTTTTT. It codes for CASSPPGTGKKKLFF.

The gene calls are TRBV5-5 and TRBJ2-7, with a tentative D call TRBD2 (5 bases). Trimming left V 0 bases short and J 6 bases short, with 7 bases between. CDR3 length: 12 residues. Germline CDR1 SGHKS, CDR2 YYEKEE (reference sequence). The CDR3 is CASSLGGFEQYF. In nucleotides, the CDR3 is TGTGCCAGCAGCTTGGGCGGGTTCGAGCAGTACTTC. The variable domain in full, with the rest retrieved from reference TRBV5-5 and TRBJ2-7, is DAGVTQSPTHLIKTRGQQVTLRCSPISGHKSVSWYQQVLGQGPQFIFQYYEKEERGRGNFPDRFSARQFPNYSSELNVNALLLGDSALYLCASSLGGFEQYFGPGTRLTVT.

The V call is TRBV5-8, the J call TRBJ2-3, with D unclear. V was pared by 6 bases and J by 5 bases, with 10 bases between. The CDR3 loop spans 12 amino acids. The germline V gene has CDR1 SGHTS and CDR2 YDEGEE. This chain's CDR3 is CASTSMVDTQYF. As DNA, the CDR3 is TGTGCCAGCACCTCTATGGTAGATACGCAGTATTTT.

The gene calls are TRBV9 and TRBJ1-1, with D possibly matching TRBD1 (6 bases). Germline V CDR1 and CDR2: SGDLS, YYNGEE. Trimming took 2 bases from V and 1 from J, leaving 27 bases between them. The CDR3 consists of 20 residues. In nucleotides, the CDR3 is TGTGCCAGCAGCGTGTACCGGGGAGGGGGGCGCGGAGGAGGGAACACTGAAGCTTTCTTT. It yields the protein CASSVYRGGGRGGGNTEAFF.

This clone has a single count. The chain is built from TRBV3-1 (or the pseudogene TRBV3-2) and TRBJ1-2, with a tentative D call TRBD1 (6 bases). Germline-derived CDR1 and CDR2 are LGHDT and YNNKEL (reference sequence). The CDR3 totals 16 residues. The V end was cut by 0 bases, the J end by 8 bases, with 19 bases between. This CDR3 reads CASSQEGGSPLRGYTF. CDR3 nucleotide sequence: TGTGCCAGCAGCCAAGAGGGGGGCTCCCCTCTACGGGGCTACACCTTC.

The rearrangement uses TRBV4-3 and TRBJ2-1, with TRBD2 identical over 13 bases. Trimming cost V 0 bases and J 6 bases; bases outside gene matches: 11. The CDR3 is 19 residues long. CDR1 is LGHNA, CDR2 YSLEER, per germline. As DNA, the CDR3 is TGCGCCAGCAGCCAAGATCCCCCCTTGACTAGCGGGGGGCTCAATGAGCAGTTCTTC. Residues: CASSQDPPLTSGGLNEQFF.

The rearrangement links TRBV9 to TRBJ1-1; possibly TRBD1 for D (5 bases). The germline V gene has CDR1 SGDLS and CDR2 YYNGEE. V lost 3 bases, J lost 1 base, and 7 bases lay in between. This CDR3 is built from 13 residues. As DNA, the CDR3 is TGTGCCAGCAGCGCGGACACGAACACTGAAGCTTTCTTT. It codes for CASSADTNTEAFF.

The chain is built from TRBV11-3 and TRBJ2-1, with TRBD2 matching over 9 bases. Unmatched junction bases numbered 13, after V lost 5 bases and J lost 8 bases. The CDR3 consists of 16 residues. Germline CDR1 SGHNT, CDR2 YENEEA. CDR3 DNA: TGTGCCAGCAGCGGATCAGCGGGAGGAAGGCTTGATGAGCAGTTCTTC. This translates into CASSGSAGGRLDEQFF.

The chain is built from TRBV4-2 and TRBJ2-3; D is possibly TRBD2 (5 bases). The germline gives CDR1 LGHNA, CDR2 YNFKEQ. V was trimmed by 0 bases and J by 3 bases, leaving 13 bases between them. This CDR3 has 16 residues. CDR3 protein: CASSQEEGRTTDTQYF. The CDR3 nucleotides are TGTGCCAGCAGCCAAGAAGAGGGCCGTACTACAGATACGCAGTATTTT.

The chain recombines TRBV10-1 with TRBJ2-7, with 8 bases identical to TRBD1. Germline CDR1 is WNHNN and CDR2 is SYGVQD (reference sequence). CDR3 size: 15 residues. V shed 10 bases and J 3 bases; nucleotides not matched to a gene: 14. The CDR3 DNA is TGCGCCACCTTAACAAGGGTAGGGACAGGCTACGAGCAGTACGTC. This translates into CATLTRVGTGYEQYV.

V and J are TRBV30 and TRBJ1-2; D ambiguous. The V end lost 0 bases, the J end lost 0 bases, and 14 bases lay between the germline ends. Per germline, CDR1 GTSNPN and CDR2 SVGIG (reference sequence). This CDR3 region has 16 residues. DNA of the CDR3: TGTGCCTGGAGTGTATGGAATGCCTTTTCTAACTATGGCTACACCTTC. It specifies CAWSVWNAFSNYGYTF.

V gene TRBV7-2 combines with J gene TRBJ1-6, with a possible D match to TRBD1 (6 bases). This CDR3 comprises 15 residues. Germline loops: CDR1 SGHTA, CDR2 FQGNSA. With 1 base removed from V and 5 bases from J, the gap between germline ends came to 9 bases. For the CDR3, the DNA is TGTGCCAGCAGCTTAGGGACAGTAGATAATTCACCCCTCCACTTT. This encodes CASSLGTVDNSPLHF.

The chain couples TRBV2 to TRBJ2-4; D unresolved. The V gene lost 6 bases and the J gene lost 0 bases, with 15 bases spanning the gap. In germline, CDR1 is SNHLY, CDR2 FYNNEI. The CDR3 has 16 amino acids. In nucleotides, the CDR3 is TGTGCCAGCAGCTCGCCCGGCGAGCTAGCCAAAAACATTCAGTACTTC. Protein: CASSSPGELAKNIQYF.

This clone showed up just once. V gene TRBV19 combines with J gene TRBJ2-3; 8 bases agree with TRBD2. The length of the CDR3 is 17 residues. Germline V gives CDR1 LNHDA, CDR2 SQIVND (reference sequence). Losses at the gene ends were 9 bases for V and 1 base for J; bases not matched to a gene: 15. The CDR3 loop reads CASEKNGGALGTDTQYF. CDR3 DNA sequence: TGTGCCAGCGAAAAGAACGGGGGGGCCCTCGGCACAGATACGCAGTATTTT. The whole variable domain, filled in from reference TRBV19 and TRBJ2-3, reads DGGITQSPKYLFRKEGQNVTLSCEQNLNHDAMYWYRQDPGQGLRLIYYSQIVNDFQKGDIAEGYSVSREKKESFPLTVTSAQKNPTAFYLCASEKNGGALGTDTQYFGPGTRLTVL.

The gene calls are TRBV4-3 and TRBJ2-2; 12 positions agree with TRBD2. Trimming removed 4 bases from V and 3 bases from J; junction bases left unmatched: 3. The CDR3 is 16 amino acids. Germline V gene sequence: CDR1 LGHNA, CDR2 YSLEER. The CDR3 spells CASSLRLAGDTGELFF. CDR3 sequence (DNA): TGCGCCAGCAGCCTGAGACTAGCGGGGGACACCGGGGAGCTGTTTTTT.

The V and J genes are TRBV15 and TRBJ2-1, with 10 positions matching TRBD2. Germline V gene lookup returns CDR1 LNHNV and CDR2 YYDKDF (reference sequence). CDR3 length: 16 amino acids. The V gene end was trimmed by 8 bases and the J gene end by 7 bases; junction bases not matched to a gene: 14. Here the CDR3 reads CATRPSGSREVNEQFF. For the CDR3, the DNA is TGTGCCACCCGTCCTAGCGGGAGTAGAGAGGTGAATGAGCAGTTCTTC. The entire variable domain, with the rest obtained from reference TRBV15 and TRBJ2-1, is as follows: DAMVIQNPRYQVTQFGKPVTLSCSQTLNHNVMYWYQQKSSQAPKLLFHYYDKDFNNEADTPDNFQSRRPNTSFCFLDIRSPGLGDTAMYLCATRPSGSREVNEQFFGPGTRLTVL.

The rearrangement links TRBV4-1 to TRBJ1-1, with 10 bases aligning to TRBD1. Germline V gene data show CDR1 as MGHRA and CDR2 as YSYEKL. The CDR3 loop spans 15 amino acids. V lost 3 bases and J lost 0; bases outside the gene matches: 1. As DNA, the CDR3 is TGCGCCAGCAGCCAGGACAGGGGGTTGAACACTGAAGCTTTCTTT. It is translated as CASSQDRGLNTEAFF.

The rearrangement joins TRBV4-2 to TRBJ2-6; D is perhaps TRBD2 (7 bases). The germline CDR1 and CDR2 sequences are LGHNA and YNFKEQ. The CDR3 runs 19 residues. Trimming took off 1 base at V and 0 bases at J, with 16 bases between the two ends. The CDR3, as DNA: TGTGCCAGCAGCCAAGTGGGGGCTAGCGGATTCTCTGGGGCCAACGTCCTGACTTTC. Amino acids: CASSQVGASGFSGANVLTF.

This chain links TRBV7-2 with TRBJ2-2; 10 bases align to TRBD2. CDR1 and CDR2 (germline): SGHTA, FQGNSA. The CDR3 totals 15 residues. The V gene end was trimmed by 3 bases and the J gene end by 7 bases; junction bases not matched to a gene: 5. The CDR3 loop is CASSLLLAGVGELFF. Written as DNA, the CDR3 is TGTGCCAGCAGCTTGTTGCTAGCGGGGGTCGGGGAGCTGTTTTTT.

The chain has TRBV7-2 and TRBJ1-2, with TRBD1 matching over 7 bases. The CDR3 length is 17 residues. The V gene end was trimmed by 6 bases and the J gene end by 8 bases; junction bases not matched to a gene: 21. CDR1 and CDR2 (germline): SGHTA, FQGNSA. The CDR3 DNA reads as TGTGCCAGCAGTAAAAACGGAGGGGGCGCTTGGCTTCAAGGCTACACCTTC. Amino acids: CASSKNGGGAWLQGYTF.

The V call is TRBV29-1, the J call TRBJ2-3; TRBD1 aligns across 8 bases. The J segment lost 4 bases and the V segment lost 5 bases, leaving 2 bases of the junction unmatched. The germline gives CDR1 SQVTM, CDR2 ANQGSEA. The CDR3 is made up of 12 amino acids. The CDR3 sequence is CSVIQGADTQYF. CDR3 coding DNA: TGCAGCGTTATACAGGGGGCAGATACGCAGTATTTT.

The rearrangement links TRBV5-1 to TRBJ1-1; 7 bases align to TRBD1. V shed 4 bases, J shed 0 bases, and the junction held 6 bases outside the gene matches. Germline assignment: CDR1 SGHRS and CDR2 YFSETQ. The CDR3 runs 15 residues. For the CDR3, the DNA is TGCGCCAGCAGCCCTCTGGGACAGATGAACACTGAAGCTTTCTTT. Its translation is CASSPLGQMNTEAFF.

The V gene is TRBV9, the J gene TRBJ2-1; TRBD2 matches 8 bases. The CDR3 extends over 13 amino acids. V shed 5 bases, J shed 9 bases, and the junction held 7 bases outside the gene matches. CDR1 is SGDLS and CDR2 is YYNGEE in the germline V gene. The CDR3, as DNA: TGTGCCAGCAGTTTGACTAGCGTGGCTGAGCAGTTCTTC. Protein: CASSLTSVAEQFF.

This chain joins TRBV6-1 and TRBJ1-6; D gene unclear. V lost 2 bases to trimming and J lost 7 bases, with 15 bases between them. The CDR3 sequence is 16 residues long. Germline V CDR1 and CDR2: MNHNS, SASEGT. Here the CDR3 reads CASSETHPRNNSPLHF. The CDR3 coding sequence is TGTGCCAGCAGTGAAACCCACCCCCGGAACAATTCACCCCTCCACTTT.

Only a few counts were recorded for this clone. CDR3 region: CASSLDGSSGNTIYF. The CDR3 DNA follows: TGCGCCAGCAGCTTGGACGGGAGCTCTGGAAACACCATATATTTT. The rearrangement joins TRBV5-1 to TRBJ1-3; the D is unclear. V was clipped by 0 bases and J by 0 bases, with 7 bases between them. The CDR3 extends over 15 amino acids. Germline loops: CDR1 SGHRS, CDR2 YFSETQ.

This rearrangement joins TRBV5-1 to TRBJ2-3; tentative D call: TRBD1 (5 bases). Germline CDR1 reads SGHRS; CDR2 reads YFSETQ. The V and J ends lost 0 bases and 6 bases respectively, with 8 bases between them. There are 13 residues in the CDR3. CDR3: CASSLGYRDTQYF. CDR3 sequence (DNA): TGCGCCAGCAGCTTGGGCTACAGGGATACGCAGTATTTT.

The chain links TRBV27 to TRBJ1-5; TRBD1 matches at 9 bases. There are 16 residues in the CDR3. V was clipped by 2 bases and J by 2 bases; unmatched bases: 4. The V gene's germline CDR1 is MNHEY and CDR2 SMNVEV (reference sequence). The DNA for the CDR3 is TGTGCCAGCAGTTTAACAGGGGGCGAACGCAATCAGCCCCAGCATTTT. This gives the protein CASSLTGGERNQPQHF.

The chain joins TRBV5-6 to TRBJ2-5, with D perhaps matching TRBD2 (5 bases). V was pared by 3 bases and J by 7 bases, with 16 bases between. Germline CDR1 SGHDT, CDR2 YYEEEE. The CDR3 is 14 amino acids. The CDR3 bases are TGTGCCAGCAGCTATGAAGGCGGCCGGGGGACCCAGTACTTC. This encodes CASSYEGGRGTQYF.

The chain employs TRBV6-5 and TRBJ1-4; D unresolved. Germline-derived CDR1 and CDR2 are MNHEY and SVGAGI. This CDR3 is 13 amino acids long. Trimming left V 0 bases short and J 8 bases short, with 7 bases between. Here the CDR3 DNA reads TGTGCCAGCAGTTACTCGGAACGGGAAAAACTGTTTTTT. Amino acid sequence: CASSYSEREKLFF.

The chain uses TRBV10-1 and TRBJ1-2, with D possibly being TRBD1 (5 bases). The CDR3 runs to 14 residues. Germline CDR1 reads WNHNN; CDR2 reads SYGVQD (reference sequence). With 6 bases removed from V and 4 bases from J, the gap between germline ends came to 15 bases. Here the CDR3 reads CASRDQGRSYGYTF. CDR3 DNA: TGCGCCAGCAGAGACCAGGGACGCAGCTATGGCTACACCTTC.